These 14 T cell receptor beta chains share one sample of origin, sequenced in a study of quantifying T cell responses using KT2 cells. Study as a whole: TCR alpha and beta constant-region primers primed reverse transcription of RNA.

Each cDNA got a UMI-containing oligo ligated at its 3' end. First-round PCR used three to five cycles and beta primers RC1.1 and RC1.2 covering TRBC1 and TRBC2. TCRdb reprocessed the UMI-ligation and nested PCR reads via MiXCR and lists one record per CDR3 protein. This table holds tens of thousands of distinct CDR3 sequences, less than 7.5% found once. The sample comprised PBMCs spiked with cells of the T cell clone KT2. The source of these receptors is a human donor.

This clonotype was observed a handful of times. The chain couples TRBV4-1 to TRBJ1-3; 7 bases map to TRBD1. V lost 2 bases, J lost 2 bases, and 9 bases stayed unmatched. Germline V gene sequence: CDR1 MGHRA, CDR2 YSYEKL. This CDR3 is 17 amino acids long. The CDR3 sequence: CASSQKLDRLPGNTIYF. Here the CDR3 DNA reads TGCGCCAGCAGCCAAAAGCTGGACAGGCTCCCTGGAAACACCATATATTTT.

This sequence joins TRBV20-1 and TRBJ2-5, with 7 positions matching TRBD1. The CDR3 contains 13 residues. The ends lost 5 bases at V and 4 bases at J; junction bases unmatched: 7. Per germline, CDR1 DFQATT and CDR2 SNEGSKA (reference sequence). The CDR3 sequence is CSAARTGGETQYF. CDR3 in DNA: TGCAGTGCTGCCCGGACAGGAGGAGAGACCCAGTACTTC.

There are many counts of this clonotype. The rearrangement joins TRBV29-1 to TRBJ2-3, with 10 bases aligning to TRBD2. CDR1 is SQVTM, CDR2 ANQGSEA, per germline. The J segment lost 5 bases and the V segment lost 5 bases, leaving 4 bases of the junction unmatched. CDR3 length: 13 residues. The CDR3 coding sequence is TGCAGCGTTAGCGGGAGGGCCCAAGATACGCAGTATTTT. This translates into CSVSGRAQDTQYF.

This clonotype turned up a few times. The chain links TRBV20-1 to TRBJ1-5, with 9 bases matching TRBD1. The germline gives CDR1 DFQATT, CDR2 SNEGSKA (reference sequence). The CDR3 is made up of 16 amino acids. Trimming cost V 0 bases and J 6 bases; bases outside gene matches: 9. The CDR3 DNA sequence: TGCAGTGCTAGAGATGTCAGAGGACAGGGGATTCAGCCCCAGCATTTT. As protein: CSARDVRGQGIQPQHF.

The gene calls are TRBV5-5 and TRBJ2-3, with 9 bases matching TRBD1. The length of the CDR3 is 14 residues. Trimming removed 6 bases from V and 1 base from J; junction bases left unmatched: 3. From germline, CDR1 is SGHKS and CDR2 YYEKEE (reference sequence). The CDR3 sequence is CASMWTGGTDTQYF. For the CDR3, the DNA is TGTGCCAGCATGTGGACAGGGGGCACAGATACGCAGTATTTT.

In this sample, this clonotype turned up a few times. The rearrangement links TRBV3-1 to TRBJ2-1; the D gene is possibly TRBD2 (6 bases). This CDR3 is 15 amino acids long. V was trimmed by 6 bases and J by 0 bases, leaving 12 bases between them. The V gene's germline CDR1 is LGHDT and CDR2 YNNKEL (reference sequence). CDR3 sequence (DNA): TGTGCCAGCAGTCAGTACGGGAGCTCCTACAATGAGCAGTTCTTC. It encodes CASSQYGSSYNEQFF.

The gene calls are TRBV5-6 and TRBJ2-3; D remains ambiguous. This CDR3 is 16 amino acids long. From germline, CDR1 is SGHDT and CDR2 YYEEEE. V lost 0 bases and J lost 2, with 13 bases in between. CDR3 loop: CASSLAGQRSTDTQYF. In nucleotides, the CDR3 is TGTGCCAGCAGCTTGGCCGGGCAGAGGTCCACAGATACGCAGTATTTT.

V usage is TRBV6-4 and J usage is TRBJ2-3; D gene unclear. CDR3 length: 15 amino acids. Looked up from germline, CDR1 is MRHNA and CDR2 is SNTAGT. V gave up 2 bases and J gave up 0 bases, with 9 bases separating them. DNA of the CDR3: TGTGCCAGCAGTGACACGGCGTCTAGCACAGATACGCAGTATTTT. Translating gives CASSDTASSTDTQYF.

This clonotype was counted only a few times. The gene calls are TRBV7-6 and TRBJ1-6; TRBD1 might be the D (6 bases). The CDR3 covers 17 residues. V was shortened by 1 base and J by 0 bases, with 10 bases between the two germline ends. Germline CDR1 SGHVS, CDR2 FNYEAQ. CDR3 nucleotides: TGTGCCAGCAGCTTAGGACAGGAGAGCTCCTATAATTCACCCCTCCACTTT. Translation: CASSLGQESSYNSPLHF.

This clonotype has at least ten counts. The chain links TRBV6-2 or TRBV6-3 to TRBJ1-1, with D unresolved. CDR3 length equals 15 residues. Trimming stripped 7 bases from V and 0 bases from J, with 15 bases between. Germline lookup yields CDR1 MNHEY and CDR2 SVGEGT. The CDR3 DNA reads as TGTGCCAGCAACAAGTTTGCCCCTATGAACACTGAAGCTTTCTTT. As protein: CASNKFAPMNTEAFF.

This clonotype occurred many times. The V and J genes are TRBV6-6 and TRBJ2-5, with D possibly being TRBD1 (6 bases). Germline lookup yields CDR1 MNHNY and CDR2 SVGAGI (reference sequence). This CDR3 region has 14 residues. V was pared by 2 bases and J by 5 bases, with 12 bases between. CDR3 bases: TGTGCCAGCAGTTACAGGGGGAGAGAGGAGACCCAGTACTTC. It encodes CASSYRGREETQYF.

The CDR3 here is CASSYWLAGGPITGANVLTF. CDR3 nucleotide sequence: TGTGCCAGCAGTTACTGGCTAGCGGGAGGGCCTATTACTGGGGCCAACGTCCTGACTTTC. The rearrangement links TRBV6-2 or TRBV6-3 to TRBJ2-6; 12 bases map to TRBD2. The V and J ends lost 1 base and 2 bases, in that order; junction bases with no gene match: 9. The CDR3 is 20 amino acids. The germline V gene encodes CDR1 MNHEY and CDR2 SVGEGT.

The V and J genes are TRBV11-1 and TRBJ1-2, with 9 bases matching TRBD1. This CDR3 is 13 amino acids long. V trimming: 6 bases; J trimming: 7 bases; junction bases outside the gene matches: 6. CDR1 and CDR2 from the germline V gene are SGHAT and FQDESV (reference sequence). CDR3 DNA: TGTGCCAGCAGTTTACAGGGGGCGCGTGGCTACACCTTC. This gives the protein CASSLQGARGYTF.

CDR3 bases: TGTGCCAGCAGCACAGGACTAGCTACGGATACGCAGTATTTT. Amino acid sequence: CASSTGLATDTQYF. The gene calls are TRBV5-4 and TRBJ2-3, with 8 bases identical to TRBD2. This CDR3 has 14 residues. Unmatched junction bases numbered 7, after V lost 4 bases and J lost 6 bases. Per germline, CDR1 SGHNT and CDR2 YYREEE (reference sequence).